This T cell receptor (beta chain) was sequenced in a study of shared clonotypes between healthy human individuals. Data came from immunoSEQ multiplex PCR; TCRdb stores just in-frame clones and leaves some out. The sample contains about 700,000 clones, over 65% of which appear only once. Sequenced material: memory CD4+ T cells sorted from blood. The subset: CD45RA-negative fraction. The sequence was collected from a woman in her twenties or thirties in good health.

The CDR3 DNA is TGCGCCAGCAGTCAACAGGGGCTTACTAACTATGGCTACACCTTC. Residues: CASSQQGLTNYGYTF. This chain joins TRBV23-1 and TRBJ1-2; a possible D gene is TRBD1 (6 bases). TRBV23-1 is an ORF, and what it does is uncertain. The V and J ends lost 2 bases and 0 bases respectively, with 10 bases between them. The CDR3 contains 15 residues.